These 20 T cell receptor beta chains originate from one sample sequenced in a study of early T cells in non-severe SARS-CoV-2 infection. Via MiXCR, TCRdb re-called the 5' RACE reads, giving one row per CDR3 protein. The sample has approximately 79,000 distinct CDR3 sequences, around 13% seen once. The sample taken for sequencing was whole blood. These receptors originate from an adult who was a healthcare worker with PCR-confirmed SARS-CoV-2 infection or an uninfected control (not recorded which).

This clonotype was seen a few times. This CDR3 reads CATSGVANTGELFF. The CDR3 DNA is TGTGCCACGTCGGGGGTTGCGAACACCGGGGAGCTGTTTTTT. The V call is TRBV11-2, the J call TRBJ2-2, with TRBD2 as a possible D gene (6 bases). The germline V and J ends were trimmed by 10 bases and 0 bases, with 12 bases remaining between them. Germline V gives CDR1 SGHAT, CDR2 FQNNGV. The CDR3 runs to 14 residues.

This clonotype was seen a handful of times. The chain couples TRBV3-1 to TRBJ1-1; D unresolved. The V and J ends lost 0 bases and 1 base respectively, with 6 bases between them. CDR3 length: 14 residues. Germline CDR1 LGHDT, CDR2 YNNKEL (reference sequence). The CDR3 here is CASSQDTGNTEAFF. The CDR3 nucleotides are TGTGCCAGCAGCCAAGATACCGGGAACACTGAAGCTTTCTTT. Full variable domain (rest looked up from reference TRBV3-1 and TRBJ1-1): DTAVSQTPKYLVTQMGNDKSIKCEQNLGHDTMYWYKQDSKKFLKIMFSYNNKELIINETVPNRFSPKSPDKAHLNLHINSLELGDSAVYFCASSQDTGNTEAFFGQGTRLTVV.

The chain joins TRBV7-2 to TRBJ2-5, with no clear D. Germline V gene lookup returns CDR1 SGHTA and CDR2 FQGNSA. This CDR3 spans 11 amino acids. V lost 1 base, J lost 9 bases, and 6 bases lay in between. The CDR3 sequence: CASSLGWAQYF. The CDR3 nucleotides read TGTGCCAGCAGCTTAGGGTGGGCCCAGTACTTC. The full variable domain, completed using reference TRBV7-2 and TRBJ2-5, is GAGVSQSPSNKVTEKGKDVELRCDPISGHTALYWYRQSLGQGLEFLIYFQGNSAPDKSGLPSDRFSAERTGGSVSTLTIQRTQQEDSAVYLCASSLGWAQYFGPGTRLLVL.

This clonotype was detected ten times or more. The J gene is TRBJ2-7, the V gene TRBV12-3 or TRBV12-4, with D possibly called TRBD1 or TRBD2 (5 bases each). The CDR3 loop spans 15 amino acids. Trimming shortened V by 2 bases and J by 4 bases, and 15 bases separated the two germline ends. CDR3 nucleotides: TGTGCCAGCAGTTTACGGGGCTCTATCGCGTACGAGCAGTACTTC. Translating it yields CASSLRGSIAYEQYF.

The chain recombines TRBV4-1 with TRBJ2-7; 10 nucleotides align to TRBD2. This CDR3 is 16 amino acids long. V dropped 1 base and J dropped 2; count of bases not matched to a gene: 5. CDR1 is MGHRA, CDR2 YSYEKL, per germline. The CDR3 bases are TGCGCCAGCAGCCAAGCTCCGGGACTAGCGACCTACGAGCAGTACTTC. Amino acids: CASSQAPGLATYEQYF.

This clonotype was observed a few times. The chain has TRBV28 and TRBJ2-1, with D uncertain. V lost 7 bases to trimming and J lost 9 bases, with 10 bases between them. This CDR3 comprises 11 residues. Germline CDR1 is MDHEN and CDR2 is SYDVKM. CDR3 region: CASNAGSEQFF. Here the CDR3 DNA reads TGTGCCAGCAATGCCGGATCTGAGCAGTTCTTC.

This clonotype was found many times. The genes are TRBV11-2 and TRBJ2-7; 10 positions agree with TRBD1. CDR1 and CDR2 from the germline V gene are SGHAT and FQNNGV. The CDR3 covers 12 residues. V was pared by 5 bases and J by 9 bases, with 4 bases of the junction left unmatched. CDR3 protein: CASSVDRGMQYF. The DNA for the CDR3 is TGTGCCAGCAGCGTGGACAGGGGGATGCAGTACTTC.

Details on this clonotype: At one end, the junction sequence differs from germline, possibly due to a read error. The rearrangement joins TRBV28 to TRBJ2-7, with D possibly matching TRBD1 (6 bases). CDR1 is MDHEN and CDR2 is SYDVKM in the germline V gene. This CDR3 spans 15 amino acids. Written as DNA, the CDR3 is TGTGTCAGCAGTCCCCCGGACAGCCGCCTGGGCGAGCAGTACTTC. This gives the protein CVSSPPDSRLGEQYF.

This clonotype was recorded at least ten times. The rearrangement joins TRBV12-3 or TRBV12-4 to TRBJ1-3; the match to TRBD1 covers 8 bases. The CDR3 loop spans 15 amino acids. V lost 5 bases to trimming and J lost 1 base; unmatched junction nucleotides: 4. CDR3 nucleotides: TGTGCCAGCAGTAACAGGGGGTGGTCTGGAAACACCATATATTTT. This translates into CASSNRGWSGNTIYF.

The chain employs TRBV18 and TRBJ1-1; no clear D gene. This CDR3 has 15 residues. V was pared by 3 bases and J by 4 bases, with 15 bases between. The germline gives CDR1 KGHSH, CDR2 LQKENI. CDR3 residues: CASSPQGSPGTEAFF. CDR3 nucleotide sequence: TGTGCCAGCTCACCTCAAGGATCACCCGGCACTGAAGCTTTCTTT. The full variable domain, completed using reference TRBV18 and TRBJ1-1, is NAGVMQNPRHLVRRRGQEARLRCSPMKGHSHVYWYRQLPEEGLKFMVYLQKENIIDESGMPKERFSAEFPKEGPSILRIQQVVRGDSAAYFCASSPQGSPGTEAFFGQGTRLTVV.

The gene calls are TRBV9 and TRBJ2-3; weak D call: TRBD1 (5 bases). CDR1 and CDR2 from the germline V gene are SGDLS and YYNGEE. CDR3 length: 13 residues. The V and J ends lost 0 bases and 8 bases respectively, with 10 bases between them. The CDR3, as DNA: TGTGCCAGCAGCGTAGAGGGGAAGCGTACGCAGTATTTT. Protein sequence: CASSVEGKRTQYF. Combining the CDR3 with reference TRBV9 and TRBJ2-3 gives the whole variable domain DSGVTQTPKHLITATGQRVTLRCSPRSGDLSVYWYQQSLDQGLQFLIQYYNGEERAKGNILERFSAQQFPDLHSELNLSSLELGDSALYFCASSVEGKRTQYFGPGTRLTVL.

The chain carries TRBV5-1 and TRBJ2-2, with TRBD1 matching 7 bases. With 6 bases clipped from V and 2 bases from J, the junction kept 7 bases outside the gene matches. The CDR3 consists of 15 residues. The V gene's germline CDR1 is SGHRS and CDR2 YFSETQ. CDR3 nucleotides: TGCGCCAGCACCCCCCGACAGGGAAACACCGGGGAGCTGTTTTTT. Its translation: CASTPRQGNTGELFF.

The sample holds many counts of this clonotype. V usage is TRBV12-3 or TRBV12-4 and J usage is TRBJ2-5; D gene ambiguous. The CDR3 extends over 13 amino acids. V gave up 4 bases and J gave up 4 bases, with 10 bases separating them. Here the CDR3 reads CASSSGGTETQYF. CDR3 in DNA: TGTGCCAGCAGTTCAGGTGGAACAGAGACCCAGTACTTC.

The chain joins TRBV4-1 to TRBJ2-3; either TRBD1 or TRBD2 may supply D (5 bases each). Germline values: CDR1 MGHRA, CDR2 YSYEKL. The CDR3 sequence is 18 residues long. V lost 0 bases and J 2 bases, leaving 18 bases between the germline ends. The CDR3 region has the DNA TGCGCCAGCAGCCAAGATGTTGGGACCCACACATCCACAGATACGCAGTATTTT. Its translation: CASSQDVGTHTSTDTQYF.

The chain recombines TRBV7-9 with TRBJ1-3, with TRBD1 matching 8 bases. CDR3 size: 14 residues. Losses at the gene ends were 3 bases for V and 8 bases for J; bases not matched to a gene: 6. Germline V gene sequence: CDR1 SEHNR, CDR2 FQNEAQ (reference sequence). CDR3 DNA: TGTGCCAGCAGCTTGGAGGACAGGGAGGACACCATATATTTT. It yields the protein CASSLEDREDTIYF.

The sample holds many counts of this clonotype. The chain links TRBV2 to TRBJ1-2; no clear D gene. Trimming removed 4 bases from V and 5 bases from J, with 11 bases in between. The CDR3 is 13 residues long. CDR1 is SNHLY and CDR2 is FYNNEI in the germline V gene. The CDR3 region has the DNA TGTGCCAGCAGTGGCAGCGGGATTTATGGCTACACCTTC. Its protein product is CASSGSGIYGYTF.

This chain uses TRBV6-5 with TRBJ1-6; D possibly corresponds to TRBD1 (6 bases). The CDR3 consists of 17 residues. Germline V lookup: CDR1 MNHEY, CDR2 SVGAGI. Trimming removed 2 bases at V and 9 bases at J, with 20 bases between. CDR3 in amino acids: CASSYVTGTFRGSPLHF. For the CDR3, the DNA is TGTGCCAGCAGTTACGTGACAGGAACATTTCGGGGTTCACCCCTCCACTTT.

This rearrangement joins TRBV4-2 to TRBJ2-7, with a possible D match to TRBD1 (5 bases). Trimming took 3 bases from V and 6 from J, leaving 15 bases between them. The CDR3 loop spans 14 amino acids. From germline, CDR1 is LGHNA and CDR2 YNFKEQ. Here the CDR3 reads CASSHDLSQGEQYF. CDR3 nucleotide sequence: TGTGCCAGCAGCCATGACCTATCCCAGGGCGAGCAGTACTTC.

The table lists this clonotype with a few counts. The rearrangement uses TRBV27 and TRBJ2-7; D might be TRBD2 (5 bases). Germline V gene sequence: CDR1 MNHEY, CDR2 SMNVEV (reference sequence). The CDR3 is 12 amino acids. V lost 4 bases to trimming and J lost 4 bases, with 8 bases between them. Written as DNA, the CDR3 is TGTGCCAGCAGTTCCGGGATGTACGAGCAGTACTTC. This gives the protein CASSSGMYEQYF.

This clonotype has more than one count but fewer than ten. V and J are TRBV6-6 and TRBJ1-1, with a tentative D call TRBD1 (6 bases). Trimming stripped 6 bases from V and 1 base from J, with 15 bases between. The CDR3 runs to 15 residues. The germline gives CDR1 MNHNY, CDR2 SVGAGI (reference sequence). The CDR3 reads CASSIFRGSNTEAFF. The CDR3 DNA reads as TGTGCCAGCAGCATCTTCAGGGGTTCGAACACTGAAGCTTTCTTT.